These T cell receptor beta chains were read from a single sample in a study of blood T cells in healthy people across ages. Using its own MiXCR run on the 5' RACE reads, TCRdb lists one record per CDR3 protein. This table holds 750,000 to 1,000,000 distinct CDR3 sequences, just under 30% found once. In addition, the sample was reused for a study of T cells of mothers and their children.

The sample taken for sequencing was blood. The source of these receptors is a woman aged 40 to 50 in good health. The CDR3 runs from the conserved cysteine through the conserved F or W. Each record gives: clone size, J gene, D gene, V gene, CDR3 DNA, CDR3 protein. The D gene is left open where the match is weak. Some rows have no size entry. The others give once, few or many, or a class for an expanded clone.

clone_size: many; j_call: TRBJ2-7; d_call: -; v_call: TRBV5-1; cdr3_nt: TGCGCCAGCAGCACGACGCGACTAAACTCCTACGAGCAGTACTTC; cdr3_aa: CASSTTRLNSYEQYF
clone_size: many; j_call: TRBJ2-7; d_call: -; v_call: TRBV20-1; cdr3_nt: TGCAGTGCTAGCTGGGGCAACGCCTACGAGCAGTACTTC; cdr3_aa: CSASWGNAYEQYF
clone_size: -; j_call: TRBJ2-1; d_call: -; v_call: TRBV7-2; cdr3_nt: TGTGCCAGCAGCTTAGAGGCGGGGCGATGGAATGAGCAGTTCTTC; cdr3_aa: CASSLEAGRWNEQFF
clone_size: -; j_call: TRBJ2-3; d_call: -; v_call: TRBV5-1; cdr3_nt: TGCGCCAGCAGCCCCGTGGCCCCAGATACGCAGTATTTT; cdr3_aa: CASSPVAPDTQYF
clone_size: -; j_call: TRBJ2-7; d_call: -; v_call: TRBV4-1; cdr3_nt: TGCGCCAGCAGCCAAGCGGAGGGTTACTCCTACGAGCAGTACTTC; cdr3_aa: CASSQAEGYSYEQYF
clone_size: few; j_call: TRBJ2-5; d_call: TRBD2; v_call: TRBV6-5; cdr3_nt: TGTGCCAGCAGTTACTCCGCCGGGGATCGACTAGCGGGGGCCTCGGGGGAGACCCAGTACTTC; cdr3_aa: CASSYSAGDRLAGASGETQYF
clone_size: -; j_call: TRBJ1-6; d_call: -; v_call: TRBV6-5; cdr3_nt: TGTGCCAGCAGTTACGGCTTAGGTTCCTATAATTCACCCCTCCACTTT; cdr3_aa: CASSYGLGSYNSPLHF
clone_size: many; j_call: TRBJ1-1; d_call: TRBD1; v_call: TRBV20-1; cdr3_nt: TGCAGTGCTCCGAAGCGACAGGGAGAAGCTTTCTTT; cdr3_aa: CSAPKRQGEAFF
clone_size: -; j_call: TRBJ2-6; d_call: -; v_call: TRBV29-1; cdr3_nt: TGCAGCGTTGACGCACCGAGCTCTGGGGCCAACGTCCTGACTTTC; cdr3_aa: CSVDAPSSGANVLTF
clone_size: few; j_call: TRBJ2-7; d_call: TRBD1; v_call: TRBV6-6; cdr3_nt: TGTGCCAGCAGTTACACATCTGGGGACAGAAATACCTACGAGCAGTACTTC; cdr3_aa: CASSYTSGDRNTYEQYF
clone_size: -; j_call: TRBJ2-1; d_call: -; v_call: TRBV2; cdr3_nt: TGTGCCAGCAGGGACACGAGCTCCTACGAGCAGTTCTTC; cdr3_aa: CASRDTSSYEQFF
clone_size: few; j_call: TRBJ2-7; d_call: -; v_call: TRBV7-6; cdr3_nt: TGTGCCAGCAGCTTAGATCACGGAAGCTCCTACGAGCAGTACTTC; cdr3_aa: CASSLDHGSSYEQYF
clone_size: few; j_call: TRBJ1-3; d_call: TRBD1; v_call: TRBV4-1; cdr3_nt: TGCGCCAGCAGCCAAGAAGGGGGCAGTCGGTACTCTGGAAACACCATATATTTT; cdr3_aa: CASSQEGGSRYSGNTIYF
clone_size: few; j_call: TRBJ1-2; d_call: -; v_call: TRBV20-1; cdr3_nt: TGCAGTGCTAGTTTGGGCAGGGCGGTCGATGGCTACACCTTC; cdr3_aa: CSASLGRAVDGYTF
clone_size: -; j_call: TRBJ2-3; d_call: -; v_call: TRBV5-1; cdr3_nt: TGCGCCAGCAGCCTGAGTGCTAAGGGCCCAACAGATACGCAGTATTTT; cdr3_aa: CASSLSAKGPTDTQYF
clone_size: few; j_call: TRBJ2-5; d_call: TRBD1; v_call: TRBV28; cdr3_nt: TGTGCCAGCAGTTTCAAGACAGGGGGAGATGGAGAGACCCAGTACTTC; cdr3_aa: CASSFKTGGDGETQYF
clone_size: few; j_call: TRBJ2-3; d_call: -; v_call: TRBV7-3; cdr3_nt: TGTGCCAGCAGCTTAACCTACGCTGGAGGGGGGGACACAGATACGCAGTATTTT; cdr3_aa: CASSLTYAGGGDTDTQYF